These 11 T cell receptor beta chains were all obtained from the same sample, sequenced in a study of shared clonotypes between healthy human individuals. Using immunoSEQ multiplex PCR, the repertoire was profiled, and TCRdb retains in-frame clones only, with some absent. The sample lists approximately 1,500,000 clones, 96% seen once, with 1% to 1.5% in the top ten. The sample consisted of naive CD4+ T cells sorted from blood. The subset denotes: CD45RA+ positively selected. All receptors derive from a man under 40 in good health.

V and J are TRBV2 and TRBJ2-1; 11 bases map to TRBD1. The CDR3 sequence is 15 residues long. Per the germline V gene, CDR1 is SNHLY and CDR2 is FYNNEI. The junction had 4 bases not matched to a gene; V was cut back by 5 bases and J by 4 bases. The CDR3 here is CASSPDRGHYNEQFF. CDR3 bases: TGTGCCAGCAGTCCGGACAGGGGGCATTACAATGAGCAGTTCTTC.

This sequence joins TRBV19 and TRBJ1-4; D is uncertain. CDR3 length: 15 residues. Trimming took off 6 bases at V and 3 bases at J, with 14 bases between the two ends. The germline gives CDR1 LNHDA, CDR2 SQIVND (reference sequence). CDR3 bases: TGTGCCAGTAGCCGCCCCGGCGGCCCTAATGAAAAACTGTTTTTT. Encoded protein: CASSRPGGPNEKLFF.

This sequence joins TRBV6-6 and TRBJ2-3, with D uncertain. CDR3 size: 13 residues. Trimming stripped 4 bases from V and 2 bases from J, with 7 bases between. The germline V gene encodes CDR1 MNHNY and CDR2 SVGAGI (reference sequence). The DNA of the CDR3 is TGTGCCAGCAGTTTCATCCCCACAGATACGCAGTATTTT. Encoded protein: CASSFIPTDTQYF.

V gene TRBV28 combines with J gene TRBJ2-3; 8 bases map to TRBD2. Germline loops: CDR1 MDHEN, CDR2 SYDVKM. The CDR3 has 15 residues. The trim removed 5 bases at V and 3 bases at J, leaving 7 bases unmatched. The CDR3 DNA sequence: TGTGCCAGCAGTAATCCGGGACTAGTAACAGATACGCAGTATTTT. This codes for CASSNPGLVTDTQYF.

V usage is TRBV19 and J usage is TRBJ2-5; D is perhaps TRBD1 (6 bases). Germline V gene lookup returns CDR1 LNHDA and CDR2 SQIVND (reference sequence). The CDR3 spans 13 residues. Deletions cut 7 bases from V and 3 bases from J, with 12 bases between. This CDR3 reads CASMGDKEETQYF. The CDR3 DNA reads as TGTGCCAGTATGGGGGACAAAGAAGAGACCCAGTACTTC.

V usage is TRBV6-1 and J usage is TRBJ1-5; D not resolved. The CDR3 runs 15 residues. Germline values: CDR1 MNHNS, CDR2 SASEGT. V lost 2 bases and J lost 3, with 11 bases in between. This chain's CDR3 is CASSENGPSNQPQHF. CDR3 DNA sequence: TGTGCCAGCAGTGAAAACGGGCCGTCCAATCAGCCCCAGCATTTT.

The chain links TRBV6-6 to TRBJ1-5; D is ambiguous. CDR1 MNHNY and CDR2 SVGAGI come from the germline V gene (reference sequence). The CDR3 length is 14 residues. V lost 0 bases to trimming and J lost 7 bases, with 10 bases between them. CDR3 sequence (DNA): TGTGCCAGCAGTTACTCACATTCTGGGCAGCCCCAGCATTTT. Its protein is CASSYSHSGQPQHF.

Note on this clone: Other DNA sequences in this specimen translate into the identical CDR3. The rearrangement links TRBV2 to TRBJ2-3, with 11 bases matching TRBD2. Germline loops: CDR1 SNHLY, CDR2 FYNNEI. V was clipped by 6 bases and J by 2 bases; unmatched bases: 4. The CDR3 length is 15 residues. CDR3 coding DNA: TGTGCCAGCAGCGGGACTAGCGGATTCACAGATACGCAGTATTTT. Protein sequence: CASSGTSGFTDTQYF.

The chain uses TRBV4-2 and TRBJ2-7, with TRBD2 identical over 7 bases. CDR1 is LGHNA and CDR2 is YNFKEQ in the germline V gene. V lost 0 bases to trimming and J lost 2 bases; unmatched junction nucleotides: 7. The CDR3 contains 16 residues. CDR3 loop: CASSQDASGITYEQYF. For the CDR3, the DNA is TGTGCCAGCAGCCAAGATGCTAGCGGAATCACCTACGAGCAGTACTTC.

The J gene is TRBJ2-7, the V gene TRBV4-3; D possibly corresponds to TRBD1 (5 bases). V was trimmed by 4 bases and J by 2 bases, leaving 15 bases between them. The CDR3 sequence is 15 residues long. In germline, CDR1 is LGHNA, CDR2 YSLEER. The CDR3 DNA is TGCGCCAGCAGCCGCACCACTACAGGAACCTACGAGCAGTACTTC. Translating it yields CASSRTTTGTYEQYF.

This sequence joins TRBV4-3 and TRBJ1-4; D might be TRBD1 (5 bases). This CDR3 contains 14 residues. V dropped 3 bases and J dropped 5 bases, with 10 bases sitting between them. Germline V lookup: CDR1 LGHNA, CDR2 YSLEER. CDR3 in amino acids: CASSHGTINEKLFF. The DNA for the CDR3 is TGCGCCAGCAGCCATGGGACCATCAATGAAAAACTGTTTTTT.